In this sample, the clone carrying this T cell receptor (beta chain) turned up a few times. The record originates from a study of CD4 and CD8 cells across lung adenocarcinoma regions. Samples came from patients with localized non-small cell lung adenocarcinoma. V shed 1 base and J 1 base; nucleotides not matched to a gene: 12. Germline CDR1 and CDR2: SGHRS and YFSETQ. The CDR3 is made up of 18 amino acids. Via MiXCR, TCRdb re-called the PCR reads, giving one row per CDR3 protein. The sample lists roughly 20,000 distinct CDR3 sequences; approximately 52% were seen once. The source is a female donor with lung adenocarcinoma. The CD4 and CD8 labels of this study may be unreliable. This sequence joins TRBV5-1 and TRBJ2-7, with TRBD1 matching 9 bases. Sequenced: CD8+ T cells from the center of a lung tumor. CDR3 sequence: CASSLMGQGTGWSYEQYF. CDR3 coding DNA: TGCGCCAGCAGCTTGATGGGACAGGGAACGGGCTGGTCCTACGAGCAGTACTTC. Supplemented by reference TRBV5-1 and TRBJ2-7, the full variable domain reads KAGVTQTPRYLIKTRGQQVTLSCSPISGHRSVSWYQQTPGQGLQFLFEYFSETQRNKGNFPGRFSGRQFSNSRSEMNVSTLELGDSALYLCASSLMGQGTGWSYEQYFGPGTRLTVT.